A single sample is the source of the 3 T cell receptor beta chains below, sequenced in a study of sequential checkpoint blockade in melanoma. Profiling relied on immunoSEQ multiplex PCR, and the TCRdb table lists in-frame clones only, not all of them. The data show around 35,000 clones, roughly 32% seen once. Treatment defined: randomized to nivolumab then ipilimumab (arm A) or the reverse (arm B). This sample comprised tumor tissue (inferred from file names), obtained from a patient given nivolumab and ipilimumab in sequence. These receptors came from a human donor with melanoma.

The chain couples TRBV19 to TRBJ1-1; TRBD1 aligns across 12 bases. Per the germline V gene, CDR1 is LNHDA and CDR2 is SQIVND (reference sequence). V was clipped by 3 bases and J by 1 base; unmatched bases: 3. This CDR3 region has 16 residues. The CDR3: CASSIMGQGANTEAFF. DNA of the CDR3: TGTGCCAGTAGTATTATGGGACAGGGGGCGAACACTGAAGCTTTCTTT. The full variable domain, in which reference TRBV19 and TRBJ1-1 provide the parts outside the CDR3, is DGGITQSPKYLFRKEGQNVTLSCEQNLNHDAMYWYRQDPGQGLRLIYYSQIVNDFQKGDIAEGYSVSREKKESFPLTVTSAQKNPTAFYLCASSIMGQGANTEAFFGQGTRLTVV.

V usage is TRBV30 and J usage is TRBJ2-5, with unresolved D. CDR1 and CDR2 (germline): GTSNPN, SVGIG (reference sequence). V gave up 0 bases and J gave up 5 bases, with 4 bases separating them. The CDR3 is 11 residues long. The CDR3 DNA sequence: TGTGCCTGGAGTGTACAGGAGACCCAGTACTTC. Protein product: CAWSVQETQYF.

This clone was seen a handful of times. This chain uses TRBV25-1 with TRBJ2-7; D is perhaps TRBD2 (5 bases). Germline CDR1 MGHDK, CDR2 SYGVNS. The CDR3 has 13 amino acids. V lost 6 bases and J 2 bases, leaving 11 bases between the germline ends. The CDR3 sequence is CASRDSATYEQYF. The CDR3 nucleotides read TGTGCCAGCAGGGACTCGGCAACCTACGAGCAGTACTTC.